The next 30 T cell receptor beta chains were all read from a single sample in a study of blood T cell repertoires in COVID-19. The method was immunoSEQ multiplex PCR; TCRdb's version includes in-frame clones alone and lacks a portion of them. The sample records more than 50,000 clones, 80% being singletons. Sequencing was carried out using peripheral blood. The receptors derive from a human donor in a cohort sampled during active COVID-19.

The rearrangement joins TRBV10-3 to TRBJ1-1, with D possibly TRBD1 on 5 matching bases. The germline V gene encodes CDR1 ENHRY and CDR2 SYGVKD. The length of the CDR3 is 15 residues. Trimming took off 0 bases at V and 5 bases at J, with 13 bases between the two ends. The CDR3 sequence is CAISESAGMGTEAFF. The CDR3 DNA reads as TGTGCCATCAGTGAGTCGGCAGGGATGGGTACTGAAGCTTTCTTT.

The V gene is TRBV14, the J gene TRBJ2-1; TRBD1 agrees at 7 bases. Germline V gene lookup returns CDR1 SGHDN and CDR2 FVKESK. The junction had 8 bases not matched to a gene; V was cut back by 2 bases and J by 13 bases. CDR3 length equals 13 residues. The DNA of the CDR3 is TGTGCCAGCAGCCAAAGTTTGAGGGACAGCCAGTTCTTC. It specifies CASSQSLRDSQFF.

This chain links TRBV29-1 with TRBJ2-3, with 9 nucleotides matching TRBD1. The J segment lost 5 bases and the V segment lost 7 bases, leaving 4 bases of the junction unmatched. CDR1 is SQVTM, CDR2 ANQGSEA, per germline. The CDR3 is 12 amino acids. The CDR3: CSGGQGQDTQYF. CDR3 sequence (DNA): TGCAGCGGGGGACAGGGTCAAGATACGCAGTATTTT.

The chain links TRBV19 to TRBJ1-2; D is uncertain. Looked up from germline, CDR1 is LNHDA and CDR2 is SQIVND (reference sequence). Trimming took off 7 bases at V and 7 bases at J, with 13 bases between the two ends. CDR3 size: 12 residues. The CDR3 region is CASTPGSGGYTF. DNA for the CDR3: TGTGCCAGTACCCCGGGTTCGGGTGGCTACACCTTC.

Here the CDR3 reads CASSRRGAGRGYTF. DNA of the CDR3: TGTGCCAGCAGCCGCCGGGGGGCCGGTCGGGGCTACACCTTC. The chain links TRBV28 to TRBJ1-2, with a tentative D call TRBD1 (6 bases). The ends were cut back, 6 bases at V and 8 bases at J, with 19 bases in the middle. This CDR3 region has 14 residues. Germline V gene sequence: CDR1 MDHEN, CDR2 SYDVKM.

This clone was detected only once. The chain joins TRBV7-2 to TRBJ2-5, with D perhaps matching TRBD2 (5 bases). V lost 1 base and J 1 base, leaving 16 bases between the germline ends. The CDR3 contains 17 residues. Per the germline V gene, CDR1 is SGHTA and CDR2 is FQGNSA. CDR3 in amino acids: CASSLVVSADFQETQYF. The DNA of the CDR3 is TGTGCCAGCAGCTTAGTCGTCAGTGCGGACTTCCAAGAGACCCAGTACTTC.

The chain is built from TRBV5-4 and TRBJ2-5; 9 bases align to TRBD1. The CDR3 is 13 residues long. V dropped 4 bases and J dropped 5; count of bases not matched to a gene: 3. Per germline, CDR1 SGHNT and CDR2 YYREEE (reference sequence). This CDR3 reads CASSPGQGETQYF. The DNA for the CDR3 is TGTGCCAGCAGCCCCGGACAGGGGGAGACCCAGTACTTC.

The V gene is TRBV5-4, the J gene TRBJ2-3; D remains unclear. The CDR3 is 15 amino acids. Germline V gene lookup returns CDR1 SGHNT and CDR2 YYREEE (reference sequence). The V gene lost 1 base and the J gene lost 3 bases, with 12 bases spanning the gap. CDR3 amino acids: CASSLFARATDTQYF. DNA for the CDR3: TGTGCCAGCAGCTTGTTTGCTAGAGCGACAGATACGCAGTATTTT.

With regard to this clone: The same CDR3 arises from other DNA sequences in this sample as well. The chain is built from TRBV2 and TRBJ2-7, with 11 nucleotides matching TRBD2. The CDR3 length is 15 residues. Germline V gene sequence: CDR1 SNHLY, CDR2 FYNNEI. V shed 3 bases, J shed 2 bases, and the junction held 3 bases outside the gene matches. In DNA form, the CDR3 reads TGTGCCAGCAGTGATCTAGCGGGAGGTCCCTACGAGCAGTACTTC. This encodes CASSDLAGGPYEQYF.

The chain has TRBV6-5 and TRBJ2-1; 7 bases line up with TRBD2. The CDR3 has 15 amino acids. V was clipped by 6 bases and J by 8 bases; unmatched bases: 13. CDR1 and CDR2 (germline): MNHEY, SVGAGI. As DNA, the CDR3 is TGTGCCAGCAGACAGGTCAGCGGGGCCTTGGATGAGCAGTTCTTC. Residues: CASRQVSGALDEQFF.

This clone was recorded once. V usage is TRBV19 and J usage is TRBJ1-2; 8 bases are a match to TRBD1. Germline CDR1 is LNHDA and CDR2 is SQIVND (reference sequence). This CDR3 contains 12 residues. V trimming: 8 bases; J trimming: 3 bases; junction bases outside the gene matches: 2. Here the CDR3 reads CASGTGDYGYTF. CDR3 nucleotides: TGTGCCAGTGGGACAGGAGACTATGGCTACACCTTC. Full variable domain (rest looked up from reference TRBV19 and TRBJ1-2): DGGITQSPKYLFRKEGQNVTLSCEQNLNHDAMYWYRQDPGQGLRLIYYSQIVNDFQKGDIAEGYSVSREKKESFPLTVTSAQKNPTAFYLCASGTGDYGYTFGSGTRLTVV.

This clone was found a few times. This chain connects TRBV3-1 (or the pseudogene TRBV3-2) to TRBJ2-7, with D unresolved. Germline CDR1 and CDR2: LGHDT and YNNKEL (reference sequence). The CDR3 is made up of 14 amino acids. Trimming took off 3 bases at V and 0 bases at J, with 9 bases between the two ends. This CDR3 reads CASSQGPSSYEQYF. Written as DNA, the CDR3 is TGTGCCAGCAGCCAGGGCCCCAGCTCCTACGAGCAGTACTTC.

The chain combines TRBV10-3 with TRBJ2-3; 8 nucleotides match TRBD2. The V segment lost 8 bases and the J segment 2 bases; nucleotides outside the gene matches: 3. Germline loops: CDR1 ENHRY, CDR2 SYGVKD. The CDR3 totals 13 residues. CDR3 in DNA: TGTGCCATCCAACTAGCGGCCACAGATACGCAGTATTTT. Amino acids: CAIQLAATDTQYF.

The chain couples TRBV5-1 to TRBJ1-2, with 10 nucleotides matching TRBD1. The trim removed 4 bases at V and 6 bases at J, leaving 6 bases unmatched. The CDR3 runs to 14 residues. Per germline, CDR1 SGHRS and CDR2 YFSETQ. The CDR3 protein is CASSLGGTGDGYTF. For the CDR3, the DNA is TGCGCCAGCAGCCTAGGGGGGACAGGGGATGGCTACACCTTC.

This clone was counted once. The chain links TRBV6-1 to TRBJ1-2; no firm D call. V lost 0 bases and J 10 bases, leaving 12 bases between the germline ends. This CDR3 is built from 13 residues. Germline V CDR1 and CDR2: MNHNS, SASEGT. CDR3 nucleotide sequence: TGTGCCAGCAGTGAAGCGCCGGGAGGGTCCTACACCTTC. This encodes CASSEAPGGSYTF.

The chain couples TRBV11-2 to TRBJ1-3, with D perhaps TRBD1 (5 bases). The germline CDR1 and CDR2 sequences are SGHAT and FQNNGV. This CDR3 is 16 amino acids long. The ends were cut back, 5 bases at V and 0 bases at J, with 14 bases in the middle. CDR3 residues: CASSKRQWSSGNTIYF. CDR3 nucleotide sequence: TGTGCCAGCAGCAAGCGACAGTGGAGCTCTGGAAACACCATATATTTT. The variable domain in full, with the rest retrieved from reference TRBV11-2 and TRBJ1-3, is EAGVAQSPRYKIIEKRQSVAFWCNPISGHATLYWYQQILGQGPKLLIQFQNNGVVDDSQLPKDRFSAERLKGVDSTLKIQPAKLEDSAVYLCASSKRQWSSGNTIYFGEGSWLTVV.

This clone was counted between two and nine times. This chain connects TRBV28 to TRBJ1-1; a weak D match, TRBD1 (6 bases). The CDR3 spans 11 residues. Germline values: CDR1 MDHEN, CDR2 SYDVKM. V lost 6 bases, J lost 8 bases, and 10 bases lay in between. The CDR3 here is CASRLDREAFF. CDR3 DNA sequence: TGTGCCAGCAGACTGGACAGAGAAGCTTTCTTT.

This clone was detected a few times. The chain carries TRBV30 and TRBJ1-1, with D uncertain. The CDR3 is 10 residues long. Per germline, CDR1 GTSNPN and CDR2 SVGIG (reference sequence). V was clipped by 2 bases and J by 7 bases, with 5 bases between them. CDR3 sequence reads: CAWSRGEAFF. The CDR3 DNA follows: TGTGCCTGGAGTCGGGGTGAAGCTTTCTTT.

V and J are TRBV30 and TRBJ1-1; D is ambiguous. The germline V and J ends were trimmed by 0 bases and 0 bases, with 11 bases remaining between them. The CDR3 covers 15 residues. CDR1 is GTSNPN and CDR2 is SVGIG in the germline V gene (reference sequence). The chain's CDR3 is CAWSVSDILNTEAFF. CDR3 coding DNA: TGTGCCTGGAGTGTATCCGACATTCTGAACACTGAAGCTTTCTTT.

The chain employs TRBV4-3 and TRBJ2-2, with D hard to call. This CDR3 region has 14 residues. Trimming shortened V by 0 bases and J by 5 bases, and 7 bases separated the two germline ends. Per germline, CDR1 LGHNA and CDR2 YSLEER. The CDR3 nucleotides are TGCGCCAGCAGCCAAGAAACGAGTACCGGGGAGCTGTTTTTT. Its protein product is CASSQETSTGELFF.

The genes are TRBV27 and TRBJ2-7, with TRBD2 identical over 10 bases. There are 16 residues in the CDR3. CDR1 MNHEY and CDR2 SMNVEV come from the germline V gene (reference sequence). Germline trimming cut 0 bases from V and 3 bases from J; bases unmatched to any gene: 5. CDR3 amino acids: CASSLSPSGSVYEQYF. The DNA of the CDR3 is TGTGCCAGCAGTTTATCACCTAGCGGGAGTGTCTACGAGCAGTACTTC.

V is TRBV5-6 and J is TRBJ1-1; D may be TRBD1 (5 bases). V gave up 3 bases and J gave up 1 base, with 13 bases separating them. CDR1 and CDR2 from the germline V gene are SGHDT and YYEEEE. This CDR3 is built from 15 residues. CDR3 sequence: CASSSPNRPNTEAFF. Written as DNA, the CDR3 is TGTGCCAGCAGCTCCCCTAACAGGCCGAACACTGAAGCTTTCTTT.

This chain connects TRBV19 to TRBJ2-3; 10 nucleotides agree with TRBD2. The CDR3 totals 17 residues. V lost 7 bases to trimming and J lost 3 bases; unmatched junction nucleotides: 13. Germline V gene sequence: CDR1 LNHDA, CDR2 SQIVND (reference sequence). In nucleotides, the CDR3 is TGTGCCAGTATGAAAGCGGGAGGGAGGTCTTTTACAGATACGCAGTATTTT. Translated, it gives CASMKAGGRSFTDTQYF.

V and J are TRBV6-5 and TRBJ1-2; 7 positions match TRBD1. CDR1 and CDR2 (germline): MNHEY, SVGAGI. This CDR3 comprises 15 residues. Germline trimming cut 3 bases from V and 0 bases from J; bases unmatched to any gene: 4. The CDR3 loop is CASSYRQGANYGYTF. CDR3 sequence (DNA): TGTGCCAGCAGTTATAGACAGGGTGCTAACTATGGCTACACCTTC.

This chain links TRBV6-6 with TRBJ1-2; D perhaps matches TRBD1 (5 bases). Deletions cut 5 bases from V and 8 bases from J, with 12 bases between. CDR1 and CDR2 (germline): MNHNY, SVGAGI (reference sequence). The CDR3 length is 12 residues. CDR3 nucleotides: TGTGCCAGCAGTAATCGACAGATGGGCTACACCTTC. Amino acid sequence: CASSNRQMGYTF.

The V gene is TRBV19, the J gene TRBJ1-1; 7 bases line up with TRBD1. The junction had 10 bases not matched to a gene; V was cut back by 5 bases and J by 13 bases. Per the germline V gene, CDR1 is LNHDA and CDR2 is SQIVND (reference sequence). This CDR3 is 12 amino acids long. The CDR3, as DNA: TGTGCCAGTAGTGGATCAACAGGGGCAATTTTCTTT. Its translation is CASSGSTGAIFF.

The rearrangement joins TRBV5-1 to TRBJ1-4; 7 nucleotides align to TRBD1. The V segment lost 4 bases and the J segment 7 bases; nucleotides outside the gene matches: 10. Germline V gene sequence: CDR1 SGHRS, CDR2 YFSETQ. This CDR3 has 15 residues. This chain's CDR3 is CASSPIQGITEKLFF. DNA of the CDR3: TGCGCCAGCAGCCCGATACAGGGGATCACTGAAAAACTGTTTTTT.

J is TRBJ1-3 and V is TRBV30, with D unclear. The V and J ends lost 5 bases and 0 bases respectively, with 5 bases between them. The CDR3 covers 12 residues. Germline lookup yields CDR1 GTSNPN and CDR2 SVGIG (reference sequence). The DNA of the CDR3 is TGTGCCTGGGCGAGCTCTGGAAACACCATATATTTT. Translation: CAWASSGNTIYF.

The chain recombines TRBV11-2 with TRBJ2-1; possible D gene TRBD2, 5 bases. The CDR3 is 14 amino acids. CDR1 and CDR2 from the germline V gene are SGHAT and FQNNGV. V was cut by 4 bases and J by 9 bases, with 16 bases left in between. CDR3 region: CASSYPTSTSEQFF. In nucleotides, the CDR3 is TGTGCCAGCAGCTACCCTACCTCTACTAGTGAGCAGTTCTTC.

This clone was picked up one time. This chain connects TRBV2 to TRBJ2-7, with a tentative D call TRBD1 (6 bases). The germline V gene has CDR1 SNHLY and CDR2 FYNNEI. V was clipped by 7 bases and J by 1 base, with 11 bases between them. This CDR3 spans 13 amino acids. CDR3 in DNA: TGTGCCAGCACAAGCGACAGGTCCTACGAGCAGTACTTC. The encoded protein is CASTSDRSYEQYF.